These 31 T cell receptor beta chains originate from one sample sequenced in a study of early T cells in non-severe SARS-CoV-2 infection (dated by TCRdb to about 2021). The receptor library was made with 5' RACE. The data were produced on a NextSeq 500. The public reads were reanalyzed by TCRdb: fastp trimming at Q25, MiXCR alignment, in-frame beta chains only. Merged by CDR3 protein, the rows form single entries marked with the most common genes and DNA. This sample comprises 98,000 or so distinct CDR3 sequences, 11% of them detected only once. The ten largest clones take up about 5% of the sample. The sequenced material came from whole blood. The source is an adult who was a healthcare worker with PCR-confirmed SARS-CoV-2 infection or an uninfected control (not recorded which).

This clonotype appeared many times. This chain uses TRBV4-1 with TRBJ2-7; 8 nucleotides align to TRBD1. The V and J ends lost 4 bases and 4 bases, in that order; junction bases with no gene match: 6. CDR3 size: 14 residues. CDR1 is MGHRA, CDR2 YSYEKL, per germline. CDR3 sequence (DNA): TGCGCCAGCAGCCTCCGGACAGGGTCTTACGAGCAGTACTTC. It encodes CASSLRTGSYEQYF.

The chain recombines TRBV5-1 with TRBJ1-1; unclear D gene. CDR3 length equals 17 residues. Germline V lookup: CDR1 SGHRS, CDR2 YFSETQ. V lost 1 base, J lost 3 bases, and 19 bases lay in between. Here the CDR3 DNA reads TGCGCCAGCAGCTTGTGGGTCTTTCAGGCGATAGACACTGAAGCTTTCTTT. It translates to CASSLWVFQAIDTEAFF.

This clonotype was found once. A much larger clone lies one base from this, so it may be a read error. The chain joins TRBV2 to TRBJ1-5, with D unresolved. Looked up from germline, CDR1 is SNHLY and CDR2 is FYNNEI. This CDR3 has 13 amino acids. Here the CDR3 DNA reads TGTGCCAGCAGAGAAGGAGGGTATCAGCCCCAGCATTTT. Translating it yields CASREGGYQPQHF.

This clonotype appeared many times. The V call is TRBV28, the J call TRBJ2-7; 7 bases fit TRBD1. Looked up from germline, CDR1 is MDHEN and CDR2 is SYDVKM. Losses at the gene ends were 9 bases for V and 1 base for J; bases not matched to a gene: 6. This CDR3 has 13 residues. CDR3 DNA: TGTGCCAGTTCTCCGGGACAGTCCTACGAGCAGTACTTC. Protein sequence: CASSPGQSYEQYF.

This clonotype occurred many times. The rearrangement joins TRBV4-2 to TRBJ1-5; D may be TRBD1 (5 bases). The V and J ends lost 1 base and 4 bases respectively, with 14 bases between them. There are 16 residues in the CDR3. Germline V gene sequence: CDR1 LGHNA, CDR2 YNFKEQ. CDR3 DNA: TGTGCCAGCAGCCAAGGCGGGGACCGAGAAAATCAGCCCCAGCATTTT. It yields the protein CASSQGGDRENQPQHF.

The rearrangement links TRBV20-1 to TRBJ2-3; 11 bases match TRBD2. V was clipped by 5 bases and J by 2 bases; unmatched bases: 6. This CDR3 is 15 amino acids long. The germline V gene encodes CDR1 DFQATT and CDR2 SNEGSKA (reference sequence). CDR3 nucleotide sequence: TGCAGTGCTGGGACTAGCGGCAGCCCCACAGATACGCAGTATTTT. The encoded protein is CSAGTSGSPTDTQYF.

Many counts were recorded for this clonotype. The chain recombines TRBV20-1 with TRBJ1-2; D perhaps matches TRBD1 (5 bases). The V end was cut by 5 bases, the J end by 2 bases, with 15 bases between. The CDR3 runs to 14 residues. CDR1 and CDR2 (germline): DFQATT, SNEGSKA (reference sequence). As DNA, the CDR3 is TGCAGTGCTTCCCCGGGACGGCACAACTATGGCTACACCTTC. As protein: CSASPGRHNYGYTF.

In DNA form, the CDR3 reads TGTGCCAGCAGCCCTCTCACTGAAGCTTTCTTT. The encoded protein is CASSPLTEAFF. The chain recombines TRBV28 with TRBJ1-1; D is uncertain. V was cut by 6 bases and J by 4 bases, with 6 bases left in between. Germline CDR1 and CDR2: MDHEN and SYDVKM. The CDR3 contains 11 residues.

This clonotype was recorded many times. This rearrangement joins TRBV4-1 to TRBJ1-6, with D hard to call. There are 18 residues in the CDR3. The germline V and J ends were trimmed by 1 base and 0 bases, with 13 bases remaining between them. In germline, CDR1 is MGHRA, CDR2 YSYEKL. CDR3: CASSQGTRPSSYNSPLHF. CDR3 nucleotide sequence: TGCGCCAGCAGCCAAGGGACCCGACCGAGCTCCTATAATTCACCCCTCCACTTT.

The DNA for the CDR3 is TGCGCCAGCAGCACGACCAAGAACACTGAAGCTTTCTTT. Translated: CASSTTKNTEAFF. V is TRBV5-1 and J is TRBJ1-1, with D unresolved. The CDR3 runs to 13 residues. The V and J ends lost 4 bases and 1 base respectively, with 8 bases between them. Germline V CDR1 and CDR2: SGHRS, YFSETQ.

In its sample, this clonotype was seen many times. This chain connects TRBV14 to TRBJ2-7; D not resolved. CDR1 is SGHDN and CDR2 is FVKESK in the germline V gene. V lost 6 bases, J lost 2 bases, and 11 bases lay in between. The CDR3 has 13 amino acids. The CDR3 sequence is CASSRARAYEQYF. DNA of the CDR3: TGTGCCAGCAGTAGGGCGAGAGCCTACGAGCAGTACTTC.

This clonotype has a handful of counts. This chain connects TRBV4-1 to TRBJ2-3; D gene uncertain. Trimming took off 0 bases at V and 1 base at J, with 11 bases between the two ends. Germline V gives CDR1 MGHRA, CDR2 YSYEKL. This CDR3 is built from 16 residues. In DNA, the CDR3 is TGCGCCAGCAGCCAAGATCCGGACGGACGCACAGATACGCAGTATTTT. Translation gives CASSQDPDGRTDTQYF.

This clonotype was seen a handful of times. The genes are TRBV18 and TRBJ2-7; possibly TRBD1 for D (5 bases). The CDR3 covers 15 residues. Deletions cut 3 bases from V and 0 bases from J, with 12 bases between. The germline V gene has CDR1 KGHSH and CDR2 LQKENI. In nucleotides, the CDR3 is TGTGCCAGCTCACCTGATGCGGACACCTCCTACGAGCAGTACTTC. Translation gives CASSPDADTSYEQYF.

This clonotype was recorded many times. The chain has TRBV15 and TRBJ2-1; D is unresolved. Trimming stripped 0 bases from V and 3 bases from J, with 15 bases between. Per germline, CDR1 LNHNV and CDR2 YYDKDF (reference sequence). This CDR3 has 17 amino acids. The CDR3: CATSRDVETIVYNEQFF. CDR3 nucleotides: TGTGCCACCAGCAGAGATGTCGAGACAATTGTCTACAATGAGCAGTTCTTC.

This clonotype was counted only a few times. This sequence joins TRBV7-9 and TRBJ2-7; D might be TRBD2 (5 bases). The V end was cut by 8 bases, the J end by 6 bases, with 17 bases between. CDR1 and CDR2 (germline): SEHNR, FQNEAQ (reference sequence). This CDR3 comprises 13 residues. This CDR3 reads CASCFGISGEQYF. DNA for the CDR3: TGTGCCAGCTGTTTCGGGATCTCGGGCGAGCAGTACTTC.

This rearrangement joins TRBV4-1 to TRBJ1-4; D remains unclear. Trimming cost V 3 bases and J 3 bases, with 8 bases left between them. Germline CDR1 is MGHRA and CDR2 is YSYEKL. The CDR3 is made up of 14 amino acids. The DNA of the CDR3 is TGCGCCAGCAGCCAGGCTGGACCTAATGAAAAACTGTTTTTT. This codes for CASSQAGPNEKLFF.

There are a few counts of this clonotype. This chain uses TRBV4-1 with TRBJ1-1, with a weak D call TRBD1 (6 bases). The V gene's germline CDR1 is MGHRA and CDR2 YSYEKL. This CDR3 is built from 13 residues. Trimming removed 5 bases from V and 3 bases from J, with 10 bases in between. CDR3 sequence: CASSLGADTEAFF. The CDR3 DNA sequence: TGCGCCAGCAGCTTGGGGGCGGACACTGAAGCTTTCTTT.

V and J are TRBV27 and TRBJ2-1; D may be TRBD1 or TRBD2 (5 bases each). CDR1 and CDR2 from the germline V gene are MNHEY and SMNVEV (reference sequence). The CDR3 covers 16 residues. V was trimmed by 5 bases and J by 0 bases, leaving 14 bases between them. The CDR3 loop is CASSLQDTSSYNEQFF. The DNA for the CDR3 is TGTGCCAGCAGTCTCCAGGACACTAGCTCCTACAATGAGCAGTTCTTC.

This clonotype was seen at least ten times. The chain combines TRBV5-5 with TRBJ2-7; D gene ambiguous. Germline V CDR1 and CDR2: SGHKS, YYEKEE (reference sequence). Trimming pared 0 bases from V and 5 bases from J, leaving 15 bases between. There are 15 residues in the CDR3. CDR3 protein: CASSLVLTVIHEQYF. In nucleotides, the CDR3 is TGTGCCAGCAGCTTGGTTCTGACGGTCATCCACGAGCAGTACTTC.

The chain recombines TRBV5-4 with TRBJ2-1; 13 nucleotides agree with TRBD2. Germline CDR1 is SGHNT and CDR2 is YYREEE (reference sequence). J gave up 7 bases and V 4 bases, and 8 bases lay outside the gene matches. The CDR3 runs 16 residues. The CDR3 loop reads CASSRTGTSGNNEQFF. CDR3 DNA sequence: TGTGCCAGCAGCCGAACCGGGACTAGCGGGAATAATGAGCAGTTCTTC.

In this sample, this clonotype turned up many times. This chain connects TRBV5-5 to TRBJ1-1; the D is unclear. V lost 7 bases and J lost 0, with 4 bases in between. In germline, CDR1 is SGHKS, CDR2 YYEKEE (reference sequence). CDR3 length: 11 residues. The CDR3 loop reads CASLVNTEAFF. The CDR3 DNA follows: TGTGCCAGCCTGGTGAACACTGAAGCTTTCTTT.

The J gene is TRBJ2-3, the V gene TRBV5-5, with TRBD2 as a possible D gene (5 bases). The germline V gene has CDR1 SGHKS and CDR2 YYEKEE (reference sequence). The CDR3 extends over 13 amino acids. Trimming shortened V by 3 bases and J by 4 bases, and 9 bases separated the two germline ends. The CDR3 spells CASSYQRPDTQYF. For the CDR3, the DNA is TGTGCCAGCAGCTACCAGCGGCCAGATACGCAGTATTTT.

This clonotype was counted only a few times. The J gene is TRBJ2-3, the V gene TRBV7-2, with 8 positions matching TRBD2. The CDR3 length is 15 residues. V was clipped by 2 bases and J by 3 bases; unmatched bases: 4. Per the germline V gene, CDR1 is SGHTA and CDR2 is FQGNSA. The CDR3 region is CASSLSGGFTDTQYF. The CDR3 DNA is TGTGCCAGCAGCTTAAGCGGGGGATTTACAGATACGCAGTATTTT.

The chain is built from TRBV4-1 and TRBJ1-1; D may be TRBD1 (6 bases). The CDR3 has 17 residues. Trimming cost V 0 bases and J 1 base, with 15 bases left between them. CDR1 is MGHRA, CDR2 YSYEKL, per germline. Written as DNA, the CDR3 is TGCGCCAGCAGCCAAGAGGTCGGGCTACAGGGGAACACTGAAGCTTTCTTT. Translated: CASSQEVGLQGNTEAFF.

This chain connects TRBV2 to TRBJ2-4; a weak D match, TRBD1 (6 bases). CDR1 is SNHLY, CDR2 FYNNEI, per germline. CDR3 length: 16 residues. Trimming pared 8 bases from V and 1 base from J, leaving 18 bases between. As DNA, the CDR3 is TGTGCCAGCTTCTCCCTCAGGGGTTCGGCCAAAAACATTCAGTACTTC. This codes for CASFSLRGSAKNIQYF.

The sample holds many counts of this clonotype. The chain combines TRBV30 with TRBJ2-7, with 9 bases that match TRBD1. V was clipped by 4 bases and J by 7 bases; unmatched bases: 8. Germline-derived CDR1 and CDR2 are GTSNPN and SVGIG (reference sequence). The CDR3 totals 13 residues. CDR3 in DNA: TGTGCCTGGAAGGGGGACAGGGAACCTGAGCAGTACTTC. This sequence encodes CAWKGDREPEQYF.

This clonotype was recorded many times. The chain employs TRBV5-1 and TRBJ2-7; no definite D call. The CDR3 runs 13 residues. V was pared by 0 bases and J by 6 bases, with 10 bases between. Germline CDR1 is SGHRS and CDR2 is YFSETQ. CDR3 sequence (DNA): TGCGCCAGCAGCTTGGAGTTCGGTCCCGAGCAGTACTTC. Translation gives CASSLEFGPEQYF.

This clonotype was recorded at least ten times. CDR3 sequence (DNA): TGTGCCATTGGGGTCGGGGGAGAGACCCAGTACTTC. It encodes CAIGVGGETQYF. The chain carries TRBV5-4 and TRBJ2-5, with a weak D call TRBD2 (6 bases). The V gene's germline CDR1 is SGHNT and CDR2 YYREEE (reference sequence). This CDR3 spans 12 amino acids. V was pared by 9 bases and J by 4 bases, with 13 bases between.

A few counts support this clonotype. The chain uses TRBV5-1 and TRBJ1-2; D might be TRBD1 (6 bases). CDR1 SGHRS and CDR2 YFSETQ come from the germline V gene. Trimming shortened V by 0 bases and J by 6 bases, and 9 bases separated the two germline ends. CDR3 size: 13 residues. The CDR3 reads CASSLGTDDGYTF. DNA for the CDR3: TGCGCCAGCAGCTTGGGGACAGACGATGGCTACACCTTC.

This clonotype has a handful of counts. The rearrangement uses TRBV7-2 and TRBJ2-7; D tentatively reads TRBD1 or TRBD2 (5 bases each). In germline, CDR1 is SGHTA, CDR2 FQGNSA. This CDR3 is built from 18 residues. Trimming took off 5 bases at V and 1 base at J, with 24 bases between the two ends. CDR3 in amino acids: CASSPFVLGRRISYEQYF. The CDR3 region has the DNA TGTGCCAGCAGCCCCTTCGTTCTGGGACGTAGGATTTCCTACGAGCAGTACTTC.

The chain joins TRBV7-9 to TRBJ2-1; TRBD2 matches 10 bases. Germline CDR1 is SEHNR and CDR2 is FQNEAQ (reference sequence). There are 16 residues in the CDR3. With 3 bases clipped from V and 5 bases from J, the junction kept 7 bases outside the gene matches. As DNA, the CDR3 is TGTGCCAGCAGCTTCGCCGGGACTAGCGCCAACAATGAGCAGTTCTTC. Translation: CASSFAGTSANNEQFF.